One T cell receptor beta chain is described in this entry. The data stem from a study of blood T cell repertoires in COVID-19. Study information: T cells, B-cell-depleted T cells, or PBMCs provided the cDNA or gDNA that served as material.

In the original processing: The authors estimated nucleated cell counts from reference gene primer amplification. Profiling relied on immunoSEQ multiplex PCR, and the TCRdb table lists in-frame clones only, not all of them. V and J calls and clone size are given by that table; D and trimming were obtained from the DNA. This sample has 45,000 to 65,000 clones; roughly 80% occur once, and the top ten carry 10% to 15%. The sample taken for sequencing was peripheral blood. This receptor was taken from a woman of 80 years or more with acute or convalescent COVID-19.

The CDR3 loop reads CASSLLHEQYF. The CDR3 nucleotides read TGTGCCAGCAGCCTCCTCCACGAGCAGTACTTC. The gene calls are TRBV11-2 and TRBJ2-7; D unclear. With 5 bases removed from V and 5 bases from J, the gap between germline ends came to 7 bases. Germline V gene data show CDR1 as SGHAT and CDR2 as FQNNGV. This CDR3 is 11 amino acids long.